These 18 T cell receptor beta chains came from one sample sequenced in a study of shared clonotypes between healthy human individuals. Produced via immunoSEQ multiplex PCR; TCRdb's table is partial and in-frame only. The sample carries about 2.4 million clones, more than 80% recorded once. Sequenced: naive CD4+ T cells sorted from blood. Noted subset: CD45RA+ positively selected. Source of these receptors: a man aged 18 to 30 in good health.

The V call is TRBV10-3, the J call TRBJ2-5; 9 bases match TRBD2. CDR1 ENHRY and CDR2 SYGVKD come from the germline V gene. The CDR3 is made up of 13 amino acids. After removal of 6 bases from V and 5 bases from J, the junction contained 4 bases not matched to a gene. This chain's CDR3 is CAIRSGLAETQYF. DNA for the CDR3: TGTGCCATCAGGTCGGGACTAGCTGAGACCCAGTACTTC.

In nucleotides, the CDR3 is TGCGCCAGCAGCTTGGAAGGGGGTAAAAGCAATGAGCAGTTCTTC. As protein: CASSLEGGKSNEQFF. V is TRBV5-1 and J is TRBJ2-1; D perhaps matches TRBD1 (6 bases). CDR1 and CDR2 from the germline V gene are SGHRS and YFSETQ. The CDR3 extends over 15 amino acids. Trimming removed 0 bases at V and 6 bases at J, with 13 bases between.

Details on this clone: The same CDR3 can be traced to other DNA sequences in this sample. The chain combines TRBV5-1 with TRBJ2-3, with D uncertain. Germline assignment: CDR1 SGHRS and CDR2 YFSETQ. The V gene lost 0 bases and the J gene lost 2 bases, with 10 bases spanning the gap. The CDR3 has 15 residues. The CDR3 DNA reads TGCGCCAGCAGCTTGGTTCCCGAATCCACAGATACGCAGTATTTT. It yields the protein CASSLVPESTDTQYF.

The chain is built from TRBV9 and TRBJ2-3; possibly TRBD1 for D (6 bases). Trimming pared 0 bases from V and 12 bases from J, leaving 8 bases between. Per the germline V gene, CDR1 is SGDLS and CDR2 is YYNGEE. The CDR3 sequence is 11 residues long. The CDR3 loop reads CASSVEGDQYF. CDR3 DNA: TGTGCCAGCAGCGTAGAGGGGGACCAGTATTTT.

This rearrangement joins TRBV19 to TRBJ1-6, with a possible D match to TRBD1 (6 bases). CDR1 LNHDA and CDR2 SQIVND come from the germline V gene (reference sequence). The V and J ends lost 4 bases and 10 bases respectively, with 11 bases between them. The CDR3 totals 13 residues. The CDR3 sequence: CASSTGVGSPLHF. CDR3 in DNA: TGTGCCAGTAGTACAGGGGTAGGATCACCCCTCCACTTT.

The chain carries TRBV5-1 and TRBJ2-4; 8 nucleotides align to TRBD1. The germline V gene has CDR1 SGHRS and CDR2 YFSETQ. This CDR3 region has 16 residues. Trimming removed 4 bases from V and 0 bases from J; junction bases left unmatched: 6. The CDR3 sequence is CASSPSDRGAKNIQYF. CDR3 nucleotide sequence: TGCGCCAGCAGCCCATCCGACAGGGGAGCCAAAAACATTCAGTACTTC.

This clone occurred a few times. The rearrangement links TRBV30 to TRBJ1-1; D is perhaps TRBD1 (6 bases). This CDR3 region has 13 residues. From germline, CDR1 is GTSNPN and CDR2 SVGIG (reference sequence). With 5 bases removed from V and 0 bases from J, the gap between germline ends came to 10 bases. CDR3 DNA: TGTGCCTGGGAAGGACAGCTGAACACTGAAGCTTTCTTT. This encodes CAWEGQLNTEAFF.

The chain joins TRBV27 to TRBJ1-6; D is ambiguous. From germline, CDR1 is MNHEY and CDR2 SMNVEV (reference sequence). V dropped 5 bases and J dropped 0 bases, with 17 bases sitting between them. The CDR3 covers 18 residues. In nucleotides, the CDR3 is TGTGCCAGCAGTCCTCGTTATGTCCCGAGCTCCTATAATTCACCCCTCCACTTT. It encodes CASSPRYVPSSYNSPLHF.

The V and J genes are TRBV27 and TRBJ2-7; D perhaps matches TRBD1 (5 bases). CDR1 is MNHEY, CDR2 SMNVEV, per germline (reference sequence). The germline V and J ends were trimmed by 6 bases and 3 bases, with 18 bases remaining between them. The CDR3 extends over 15 amino acids. CDR3 DNA sequence: TGTGCCAGCAGCCCCAGGGTATCGAATAGCTACGAGCAGTACTTC. This codes for CASSPRVSNSYEQYF.

J is TRBJ2-1 and V is TRBV5-1; D gene ambiguous. The CDR3 loop spans 16 amino acids. Trimming removed 1 base from V and 0 bases from J, with 11 bases in between. Per germline, CDR1 SGHRS and CDR2 YFSETQ. This CDR3 reads CASSLWLVGSYNEQFF. The CDR3 region has the DNA TGCGCCAGCAGCTTGTGGCTCGTAGGCTCCTACAATGAGCAGTTCTTC.

The CDR3 bases are TGTGCCAGCAGCTCCGGGACTAGCGATTTAGATACGCAGTATTTT. Translating gives CASSSGTSDLDTQYF. The rearrangement joins TRBV5-4 to TRBJ2-3; 10 bases map to TRBD2. The CDR3 contains 15 residues. The V gene end was trimmed by 3 bases and the J gene end by 5 bases; junction bases not matched to a gene: 6. Germline loops: CDR1 SGHNT, CDR2 YYREEE (reference sequence).

The count of this clone is one. The rearrangement uses TRBV11-2 and TRBJ1-2; 7 bases are shared with TRBD1. V lost 0 bases and J lost 7; bases outside the gene matches: 11. Germline V CDR1 and CDR2: SGHAT, FQNNGV. The CDR3 runs to 16 residues. CDR3 coding DNA: TGTGCCAGCAGCTTAGATCAGAGGGGAGGGGGCATTGGCTACACCTTC. Amino acid sequence: CASSLDQRGGGIGYTF. Full variable domain (rest looked up from reference TRBV11-2 and TRBJ1-2): EAGVAQSPRYKIIEKRQSVAFWCNPISGHATLYWYQQILGQGPKLLIQFQNNGVVDDSQLPKDRFSAERLKGVDSTLKIQPAKLEDSAVYLCASSLDQRGGGIGYTFGSGTRLTVV.

The chain joins TRBV5-1 to TRBJ1-2, with 11 bases that match TRBD1. The CDR3 extends over 13 amino acids. CDR1 SGHRS and CDR2 YFSETQ come from the germline V gene. V was pared by 3 bases and J by 8 bases, with 3 bases of the junction left unmatched. The CDR3 here is CASSWTGGWGYTF. The CDR3, as DNA: TGCGCCAGCAGCTGGACAGGGGGCTGGGGCTACACCTTC. The whole variable domain, remainder taken from reference TRBV5-1 and TRBJ1-2, is KAGVTQTPRYLIKTRGQQVTLSCSPISGHRSVSWYQQTPGQGLQFLFEYFSETQRNKGNFPGRFSGRQFSNSRSEMNVSTLELGDSALYLCASSWTGGWGYTFGSGTRLTVV.

The sample holds one count of this clone. The DNA of the CDR3 is TGTGCCACCAGCAGAGAGCCAGGGACAGGGAGGCACGGGGAGCTGTTTTTT. The encoded protein is CATSREPGTGRHGELFF. The chain employs TRBV15 and TRBJ2-2; TRBD1 aligns across 9 bases. J lost 7 bases, V lost 0 bases, and 9 bases had no gene match. This CDR3 is built from 17 residues. The V gene's germline CDR1 is LNHNV and CDR2 YYDKDF (reference sequence).

As to this clone: Within the sample, other DNA sequences also encode this same CDR3. The chain combines TRBV5-1 with TRBJ2-1, with D possibly matching TRBD2 (6 bases). There are 15 residues in the CDR3. The germline V gene has CDR1 SGHRS and CDR2 YFSETQ. V was cut by 0 bases and J by 0 bases, with 7 bases left in between. The CDR3 sequence: CASSLGDSSYNEQFF. For the CDR3, the DNA is TGCGCCAGCAGCTTGGGGGACTCCTCCTACAATGAGCAGTTCTTC.

The chain recombines TRBV10-3 with TRBJ2-1; 15 bases fit TRBD2. The CDR3 sequence is 14 residues long. The V and J ends lost 10 bases and 10 bases, in that order; junction bases with no gene match: 8. Per the germline V gene, CDR1 is ENHRY and CDR2 is SYGVKD. The CDR3 protein is CATAPGLAGGEQFF. The CDR3 nucleotides read TGTGCCACAGCCCCGGGACTAGCGGGGGGAGAGCAGTTCTTC.

The chain recombines TRBV18 with TRBJ1-4, with D possibly TRBD1 on 6 matching bases. This CDR3 spans 18 amino acids. V was clipped by 9 bases and J by 8 bases, with 31 bases between them. The germline V gene encodes CDR1 KGHSH and CDR2 LQKENI. The CDR3 nucleotides read TGTGCCAGTCACCGGATGGGGGGCGGAATCCCCTGGCGGGAAAAACTGTTTTTT. It yields the protein CASHRMGGGIPWREKLFF.

In this sample, this clone turned up once. This CDR3 is CASSTDSAQRSYEQYF. The DNA of the CDR3 is TGTGCCAGCAGCACGGACAGTGCACAGAGATCCTACGAGCAGTACTTC. The chain combines TRBV9 with TRBJ2-7; tentatively, D is TRBD1 (6 bases). Per the germline V gene, CDR1 is SGDLS and CDR2 is YYNGEE. CDR3 size: 16 residues. The V end lost 4 bases, the J end lost 1 base, and 18 bases lay between the germline ends. The variable domain in full, with the rest retrieved from reference TRBV9 and TRBJ2-7, is DSGVTQTPKHLITATGQRVTLRCSPRSGDLSVYWYQQSLDQGLQFLIQYYNGEERAKGNILERFSAQQFPDLHSELNLSSLELGDSALYFCASSTDSAQRSYEQYFGPGTRLTVT.